These 29 T cell receptor beta chains came from one sample sequenced in a study of identical twins. Using its own MiXCR run on the 5' RACE reads, TCRdb lists one record per CDR3 protein. The sample records 1.5 million to 2 million distinct CDR3 sequences, less than 35% being singletons. Sequenced material: cord blood. Receptors were obtained from a newborn girl in good health.

The gene calls are TRBV5-1 and TRBJ1-1; TRBD1 aligns across 7 bases. The ends lost 2 bases at V and 4 bases at J; junction bases unmatched: 5. The CDR3 is 14 amino acids. The germline V gene encodes CDR1 SGHRS and CDR2 YFSETQ. CDR3 in DNA: TGCGCCAGCAGCTTTGACAGGGCCCCCACTGAAGCTTTCTTT. It translates to CASSFDRAPTEAFF.

The rearrangement uses TRBV29-1 and TRBJ1-1, with 7 bases lining up with TRBD1. The CDR3 is 10 residues long. V lost 7 bases, J lost 11 bases, and 7 bases stayed unmatched. Germline lookup yields CDR1 SQVTM and CDR2 ANQGSEA. CDR3: CSGADRDAFF. The DNA for the CDR3 is TGCAGCGGGGCCGACAGGGACGCTTTCTTT.

The V gene is TRBV27, the J gene TRBJ2-2; D gene uncertain. Germline CDR1 is MNHEY and CDR2 is SMNVEV (reference sequence). Trimming stripped 6 bases from V and 3 bases from J, with 11 bases between. The CDR3 spans 14 residues. In nucleotides, the CDR3 is TGTGCCAGCAGGGGGAACTTTGACACCGGGGAGCTGTTTTTT. The encoded protein is CASRGNFDTGELFF.

V and J are TRBV19 and TRBJ2-7; a weak D match, TRBD1 (5 bases). This CDR3 contains 15 residues. Germline V gene data show CDR1 as LNHDA and CDR2 as SQIVND (reference sequence). The V and J ends lost 5 bases and 3 bases respectively, with 17 bases between them. The CDR3 region is CASSVPGIASYEQYF. The DNA of the CDR3 is TGTGCCAGTAGTGTCCCAGGGATCGCGAGCTACGAGCAGTACTTC.

This clonotype was found a few times. CDR3 loop: CATSRLDRNTEAFF. CDR3 nucleotide sequence: TGTGCCACCAGCAGACTGGACAGGAACACTGAAGCTTTCTTT. This sequence joins TRBV15 and TRBJ1-1; a weak D match, TRBD1 (6 bases). CDR1 is LNHNV, CDR2 YYDKDF, per germline (reference sequence). V lost 2 bases to trimming and J lost 1 base, with 8 bases between them. The CDR3 has 14 amino acids. Full variable domain (remainder filled in from reference TRBV15 and TRBJ1-1): DAMVIQNPRYQVTQFGKPVTLSCSQTLNHNVMYWYQQKSSQAPKLLFHYYDKDFNNEADTPDNFQSRRPNTSFCFLDIRSPGLGDTAMYLCATSRLDRNTEAFFGQGTRLTVV.

This clonotype appeared many times. V and J are TRBV4-2 and TRBJ1-5; D is uncertain. Per the germline V gene, CDR1 is LGHNA and CDR2 is YNFKEQ. The CDR3 runs to 16 residues. Trimming removed 0 bases at V and 7 bases at J, with 16 bases between. The CDR3 DNA reads TGTGCCAGCAGCCAAGATCCGTTAACCTCAGAGCAGCCCCAGCATTTT. It yields the protein CASSQDPLTSEQPQHF.

There are a few counts of this clonotype. This sequence joins TRBV20-1 and TRBJ2-5, with D possibly matching TRBD2 (6 bases). The CDR3 runs 14 residues. Trimming pared 1 base from V and 4 bases from J, leaving 13 bases between. Germline values: CDR1 DFQATT, CDR2 SNEGSKA (reference sequence). The CDR3 sequence is CSARVGGFGETQYF. The CDR3 coding sequence is TGCAGTGCTAGAGTAGGAGGGTTTGGAGAGACCCAGTACTTC.

This chain uses TRBV3-1 with TRBJ2-7, with 10 bases that match TRBD1. The J call could be wrong; TRBJ2-5 is a better fit for the DNA end. The CDR3 runs 15 residues. Germline assignment: CDR1 LGHDT and CDR2 YNNKEL (reference sequence). The CDR3 coding sequence is TGTGCCAGCAGCGCATCCGGGACAGGGGAAGAGACCCAGTACTTC. It translates to CASSASGTGEETQYF.

There are a few counts of this clonotype. The chain carries TRBV12-3 or TRBV12-4 and TRBJ2-2; D uncertain. The CDR3 has 13 residues. V was trimmed by 8 bases and J by 1 base, leaving 8 bases between them. In nucleotides, the CDR3 is TGTGCCAGCTGCCAAGTGAACACCGGGGAGCTGTTTTTT. Translating it yields CASCQVNTGELFF.

The rearrangement uses TRBV20-1 and TRBJ2-7; the D gene is possibly TRBD2 (7 bases). Germline V gene lookup returns CDR1 DFQATT and CDR2 SNEGSKA (reference sequence). V was shortened by 5 bases and J by 3 bases, with 26 bases between the two germline ends. The length of the CDR3 is 17 residues. The CDR3 loop reads CSAARQVQAGPFYEQYF. The CDR3 DNA reads as TGCAGTGCTGCCCGACAGGTTCAAGCGGGACCCTTCTACGAGCAGTACTTC.

This clonotype was recorded a few times. The chain links TRBV7-9 to TRBJ1-1; perhaps TRBD1 as D (5 bases). In germline, CDR1 is SEHNR, CDR2 FQNEAQ (reference sequence). This CDR3 is 14 amino acids long. V lost 7 bases, J lost 4 bases, and 16 bases lay in between. The CDR3 protein is CASIESGSVTEAFF. The CDR3 coding sequence is TGTGCCAGCATTGAATCAGGGAGTGTCACTGAAGCTTTCTTT.

This clonotype was detected a few times. The chain combines TRBV29-1 with TRBJ1-2, with D perhaps matching TRBD1 (6 bases). V was trimmed by 7 bases and J by 4 bases, leaving 16 bases between them. In germline, CDR1 is SQVTM, CDR2 ANQGSEA. CDR3 length equals 13 residues. CDR3 sequence (DNA): TGCAGCGCTCGACAGGATTGGGCCTATGGCTACACCTTC. It yields the protein CSARQDWAYGYTF.

The chain joins TRBV20-1 to TRBJ2-2; 10 positions agree with TRBD2. With 3 bases clipped from V and 6 bases from J, the junction kept 7 bases outside the gene matches. Germline V gene lookup returns CDR1 DFQATT and CDR2 SNEGSKA (reference sequence). The CDR3 runs to 15 residues. CDR3 nucleotide sequence: TGCAGTGCTAGGGTACTAGCGGGACACGCCGGGGAGCTGTTTTTT. It is translated as CSARVLAGHAGELFF.

V and J are TRBV2 and TRBJ2-1; possible D gene TRBD2, 5 bases. The germline V gene encodes CDR1 SNHLY and CDR2 FYNNEI. V was pared by 5 bases and J by 9 bases, with 14 bases between. CDR3 size: 13 residues. The CDR3 protein is CASSSTPGGEQFF. The DNA for the CDR3 is TGTGCCAGCAGTTCGACCCCTGGAGGTGAGCAGTTCTTC.

A few counts support this clonotype. The CDR3 DNA sequence: TGTGCCAGCAGCTTAGGGGAACCCCAAGAGACCCAGTACTTC. This gives the protein CASSLGEPQETQYF. V usage is TRBV7-9 and J usage is TRBJ2-5; D not certain. The V end was cut by 1 base, the J end by 1 base, with 7 bases between. The germline gives CDR1 SEHNR, CDR2 FQNEAQ (reference sequence). CDR3 length: 14 residues.

This clonotype has only a few counts. This chain joins TRBV16 and TRBJ1-5; weak D call: TRBD1 (5 bases). Trimming stripped 2 bases from V and 3 bases from J, with 8 bases between. The germline V gene has CDR1 KGHSY and CDR2 FQNENV. This CDR3 region has 14 residues. CDR3 region: CASSQRQINQPQHF. CDR3 nucleotide sequence: TGTGCCAGCAGCCAACGACAGATCAATCAGCCCCAGCATTTT.

This clonotype has just a few counts. CDR3 loop: CASSLKASGQGSYEQYF. The DNA of the CDR3 is TGTGCCAGCTCACTAAAAGCCTCGGGACAGGGGTCCTACGAGCAGTACTTC. The V call is TRBV18, the J call TRBJ2-7; 10 nucleotides line up with TRBD1. Germline V gene sequence: CDR1 KGHSH, CDR2 LQKENI. J was trimmed by 1 base and V by 4 bases; bases with no gene match: 10. The CDR3 runs 17 residues.

Details on this clonotype: Just one base apart from a much larger clone, this may be a read error. The chain joins TRBV29-1 to TRBJ2-1; D is unclear. Matching the DNA end better, TRBJ2-7 makes the J call doubtful. Germline loops: CDR1 SQVTM, CDR2 ANQGSEA. CDR3 size: 13 residues. The CDR3 region has the DNA TGCAGCGTTGTCTTAAGCTCCTACAATGAGCAGTACTTC. Encoded protein: CSVVLSSYNEQYF.

This clonotype is a singleton in its sample. The CDR3 nucleotides read TGCAGTGCTAGAGATCGAGGGGCAGGGTATGGCTACACCTTC. Translation: CSARDRGAGYGYTF. The V gene is TRBV20-1, the J gene TRBJ1-2, with a weak D call TRBD1 (5 bases). V was trimmed by 0 bases and J by 5 bases, leaving 13 bases between them. Germline assignment: CDR1 DFQATT and CDR2 SNEGSKA (reference sequence). This CDR3 contains 14 residues.

The DNA for the CDR3 is TGCAGTGTTCCCGGGACAGGGAAGAATGAGCAGTACTTC. Its translation: CSVPGTGKNEQYF. The J gene is TRBJ2-5, the V gene TRBV20-1, with 9 bases lining up with TRBD1. Per the germline V gene, CDR1 is DFQATT and CDR2 is SNEGSKA (reference sequence). This CDR3 is 13 amino acids long. Trimming cost V 7 bases and J 11 bases; bases outside gene matches: 14.

This rearrangement joins TRBV24-1 to TRBJ2-7; 11 positions match TRBD2. V shed 1 base and J 3 bases; nucleotides not matched to a gene: 1. The CDR3 sequence is 15 residues long. The germline V gene encodes CDR1 KGHDR and CDR2 SFDVKD. The CDR3 here is CATSDLLAGVYEQYF. DNA for the CDR3: TGTGCCACCAGTGATTTACTAGCGGGAGTCTACGAGCAGTACTTC.

The chain carries TRBV10-1 and TRBJ2-4; D uncertain. Trimming cost V 6 bases and J 0 bases, with 24 bases left between them. CDR1 is WNHNN and CDR2 is SYGVQD in the germline V gene (reference sequence). The CDR3 runs to 19 residues. CDR3 residues: CASSHTQRFPHLAKNIQYF. In DNA form, the CDR3 reads TGCGCCAGCAGCCACACCCAACGGTTCCCTCATCTAGCCAAAAACATTCAGTACTTC.

This clonotype appeared a single time. The rearrangement joins TRBV9 to TRBJ2-2, with D possibly called TRBD1 or TRBD2 (5 bases each). The CDR3 is 11 residues long. Germline V lookup: CDR1 SGDLS, CDR2 YYNGEE. Between the trimmed V and J ends, which lost 5 bases and 13 bases, there was a span of 12 bases. The CDR3 protein is CASRSGTGLFF. CDR3 sequence (DNA): TGTGCCAGCAGATCCGGGACGGGGCTGTTTTTT.

This clonotype occurred a few times. This chain joins TRBV6-1 and TRBJ2-3, with 7 nucleotides matching TRBD1. J was trimmed by 6 bases and V by 6 bases; bases with no gene match: 9. In germline, CDR1 is MNHNS, CDR2 SASEGT. The CDR3 totals 14 residues. The chain's CDR3 is CASSRTGVSDTQYF. DNA of the CDR3: TGTGCCAGCAGCCGAACAGGGGTCTCGGATACGCAGTATTTT.

The chain employs TRBV20-1 and TRBJ1-2; 7 bases fit TRBD1. This CDR3 comprises 13 residues. The germline CDR1 and CDR2 sequences are DFQATT and SNEGSKA (reference sequence). The V and J ends lost 7 bases and 5 bases, in that order; junction bases with no gene match: 10. The CDR3 nucleotides are TGCAGTGTTAGCGAACCCAGGGGGTATGGCTACACCTTC. It translates to CSVSEPRGYGYTF.

This clonotype was found a few times. V gene TRBV25-1 combines with J gene TRBJ1-2, with D possibly matching TRBD1 (5 bases). V lost 7 bases and J lost 0, with 15 bases in between. CDR1 is MGHDK and CDR2 is SYGVNS in the germline V gene. CDR3 length equals 15 residues. The CDR3: CASTKGEGANYGYTF. The CDR3 nucleotides read TGTGCCAGCACCAAAGGGGAGGGAGCTAACTATGGCTACACCTTC.

This clonotype was seen a few times. The genes are TRBV7-2 and TRBJ2-3; TRBD2 matches 7 bases. The junction had 7 bases not matched to a gene; V was cut back by 3 bases and J by 1 base. CDR1 is SGHTA, CDR2 FQGNSA, per germline. The CDR3 sequence is 16 residues long. Here the CDR3 reads CASSFTSVAGTDTQYF. CDR3 nucleotide sequence: TGTGCCAGCAGCTTTACTAGCGTCGCTGGCACAGATACGCAGTATTTT.

The CDR3 sequence is CSARAYLERNRYEQYF. The CDR3 bases are TGCAGTGCTAGGGCTTACCTGGAGCGAAACCGCTACGAGCAGTACTTC. V is TRBV20-1 and J is TRBJ2-7, with no clear D. The CDR3 sequence is 16 residues long. Germline V gene data show CDR1 as DFQATT and CDR2 as SNEGSKA (reference sequence). Between the trimmed V and J ends, which lost 3 bases and 3 bases, there was a span of 21 bases.

The rearrangement links TRBV5-1 to TRBJ2-1; no clear D. Germline V gene sequence: CDR1 SGHRS, CDR2 YFSETQ. Trimming removed 2 bases at V and 3 bases at J, with 9 bases between. The CDR3 is 14 amino acids. CDR3 sequence reads: CASSLGQIYNEQFF. CDR3 bases: TGCGCCAGCAGCTTAGGCCAGATCTACAATGAGCAGTTCTTC.